This entry features one TCR beta chain sequence. Its antigen is currently unknown. Sorting based on CD45RO/CCR7/CD25/CD127/CD95/CD27 separated CD4+ naive, central memory, regulatory and stem cell-like memory cells. This specimen belongs to a study of beta chain features in type 1 diabetes. Study at large: Healthy donors, compared against patients, showed similar age, gender and cell yields. Study results and limitations: Moderate but significant shortening of TCRB CDR3s was recorded in all four CD4+ subsets from Type 1 diabetes patients.

The isolated RNA, all of it, was reverse transcribed, so expressed TCRB transcripts were what got sequenced. Data came from immunoSEQ multiplex PCR; TCRdb stores just in-frame clones and leaves some out. The data hold about 240,000 clones, with approximately 15% observed a single time. Germline V gene lookup returns CDR1 SGHDT and CDR2 YYEEEE. CDR3 length: 16 amino acids. J gave up 3 bases and V 4 bases, and 5 bases lay outside the gene matches. The specimen was naive CD4+ T cells from blood. The TCR sequence derives from a man in his thirties or forties with type 1 diabetes. This rearrangement joins TRBV5-6 to TRBJ2-6, with 9 bases fitting TRBD1. The chain's CDR3 is CASSPGTGSGANVLTF. The CDR3 nucleotides read TGTGCCAGCAGCCCAGGGACAGGGAGTGGGGCCAACGTCCTGACTTTC.